This T cell receptor (beta chain) was recorded in a study of CD4+ T cells in melanoma. Study-wide points: Diverse differentiation states were reported for melanoma neoantigen-specific CD4+ T cells. A reported correlation linked neoantigen-specific CD4+ T cells to CD8+, macrophage and B cell function.

In the case of this clone: Its antigen is unknown.

Trimming took off 0 bases at V and 0 bases at J, with 21 bases between the two ends. Germline V gene lookup returns CDR1 SGHRS and CDR2 YFSETQ. There are 20 residues in the CDR3. Repertoires were generated with immunoSEQ multiplex PCR, while TCRdb's copy carries only in-frame clones and drops some. The profile shows around 130,000 clones, roughly 91% of them singletons. This clonotype was obtained from a human donor with melanoma. The chain links TRBV5-1 to TRBJ2-2; D is unresolved. CDR3 region: CASSLVGNQVHLPNTGELFF. CDR3 DNA: TGCGCCAGCAGCTTGGTGGGGAACCAAGTACACCTTCCGAACACCGGGGAGCTGTTTTTT.